Each of the 24 T cell receptor beta chains below was sequenced from the same sample in a study of shared clonotypes between healthy human individuals. Positively selected for CCR7, the CD45RO-negative cells used as naive CD8 cells excluded terminally differentiated effector memory CD45RA+ cells. The data were produced by immunoSEQ multiplex PCR, yet TCRdb's version contains in-frame clones alone and is incomplete. The sample lists about 1,900,000 clones; just under 95% were seen once. The sequenced sample was naive CD8+ T cells sorted from blood. The receptors shown here come from a man aged 18 to 35 in good health.

The chain links TRBV7-6 to TRBJ2-1, with TRBD2 matching over 8 bases. The J segment lost 6 bases and the V segment lost 5 bases, leaving 3 bases of the junction unmatched. The CDR3 length is 13 residues. CDR1 SGHVS and CDR2 FNYEAQ come from the germline V gene. CDR3 loop: CASSKLAANEQFF. In DNA form, the CDR3 reads TGTGCCAGCAGCAAACTAGCGGCCAATGAGCAGTTCTTC.

Concerning this clone: This CDR3 is also generated by other DNA sequences in the sample. The genes are TRBV5-6 and TRBJ2-7, with 12 nucleotides matching TRBD1. CDR3 length: 15 residues. J gave up 2 bases and V 0 bases, and 0 bases lay outside the gene matches. Germline V gene sequence: CDR1 SGHDT, CDR2 YYEEEE. In DNA, the CDR3 is TGTGCCAGCAGCTTGGGGGACAGGGGGCCCTACGAGCAGTACTTC. Translated: CASSLGDRGPYEQYF.

A note on this clone: Other DNA sequences in this sample translate to the same CDR3. The V and J genes are TRBV6-5 and TRBJ2-5; D is ambiguous. Trimming cost V 0 bases and J 4 bases, with 6 bases left between them. The germline CDR1 and CDR2 sequences are MNHEY and SVGAGI. CDR3 length equals 13 residues. CDR3 residues: CASSYSLGETQYF. In nucleotides, the CDR3 is TGTGCCAGCAGTTACTCCCTGGGAGAGACCCAGTACTTC.

As regards this clone: Other DNA sequences in this specimen translate into the identical CDR3. The chain recombines TRBV6-1 with TRBJ2-7; no reliable D call. CDR3 size: 13 residues. Trimming removed 2 bases at V and 1 base at J, with 6 bases between. CDR1 is MNHNS and CDR2 is SASEGT in the germline V gene. This CDR3 reads CASSEQVSYEQYF. CDR3 DNA: TGTGCCAGCAGTGAACAGGTATCCTACGAGCAGTACTTC.

The J gene is TRBJ2-2, the V gene TRBV15, with 9 bases lining up with TRBD2. V was pared by 3 bases and J by 4 bases, with 6 bases of the junction left unmatched. The germline V gene has CDR1 LNHNV and CDR2 YYDKDF (reference sequence). The CDR3 loop spans 16 amino acids. CDR3 sequence reads: CATSSVAGVGTGELFF. The DNA for the CDR3 is TGTGCCACCAGCAGTGTAGCGGGGGTAGGCACCGGGGAGCTGTTTTTT.

The chain recombines TRBV4-3 with TRBJ1-1; tentative D call: TRBD1 (6 bases). Germline CDR1 and CDR2: LGHNA and YSLEER. Trimming removed 3 bases at V and 5 bases at J, with 13 bases between. There are 14 residues in the CDR3. CDR3 protein: CASSQGRGLTEAFF. The CDR3 nucleotides are TGCGCCAGCAGCCAGGGACGGGGGCTAACTGAAGCTTTCTTT.

The chain has TRBV2 and TRBJ2-1; D is perhaps TRBD2 (7 bases). Trimming removed 3 bases at V and 2 bases at J, with 14 bases between. This CDR3 has 16 amino acids. In germline, CDR1 is SNHLY, CDR2 FYNNEI. The CDR3 sequence is CASSDLWGGPYNEQFF. The DNA for the CDR3 is TGTGCCAGCAGTGATCTATGGGGGGGGCCCTACAATGAGCAGTTCTTC.

J is TRBJ2-7 and V is TRBV27; D remains ambiguous. The CDR3 has 15 residues. Germline CDR1 and CDR2: MNHEY and SMNVEV (reference sequence). V gave up 3 bases and J gave up 0 bases, with 12 bases separating them. This chain's CDR3 is CASSFGQSPSYEQYF. The CDR3 nucleotides read TGTGCCAGCAGTTTCGGGCAGTCGCCCTCCTACGAGCAGTACTTC.

J is TRBJ2-7 and V is TRBV27, with 8 bases fitting TRBD1. With V trimmed by 4 bases and J by 6 bases, 14 bases remained unmatched. Germline V lookup: CDR1 MNHEY, CDR2 SMNVEV (reference sequence). This CDR3 contains 16 residues. Written as DNA, the CDR3 is TGTGCCAGCAGTTCCTCCCTCCCCAGGGGGCCTGGCGAGCAGTACTTC. Translating gives CASSSSLPRGPGEQYF.

This chain links TRBV13 with TRBJ1-4; D remains ambiguous. V shed 5 bases and J shed 5 bases, with 6 bases lying between them. CDR1 is PRHDT and CDR2 is FYEKMQ in the germline V gene (reference sequence). This CDR3 is built from 12 residues. DNA of the CDR3: TGTGCCAGCAGCCCCGGGAATGAAAAACTGTTTTTT. It translates to CASSPGNEKLFF.

The chain has TRBV5-6 and TRBJ1-3; possibly TRBD1 for D (5 bases). CDR1 is SGHDT and CDR2 is YYEEEE in the germline V gene. The V gene lost 3 bases and the J gene lost 2 bases, with 15 bases spanning the gap. The CDR3 runs to 16 residues. CDR3 nucleotides: TGTGCCAGCAGCTCAAAAGGGGAGGGGACTGGAAACACCATATATTTT. It encodes CASSSKGEGTGNTIYF.

This sequence joins TRBV6-6 and TRBJ1-6; 7 positions agree with TRBD1. Germline V gives CDR1 MNHNY, CDR2 SVGAGI (reference sequence). With V trimmed by 2 bases and J by 10 bases, 5 bases remained unmatched. The CDR3 runs 14 residues. The CDR3 sequence is CASSYDRVGSPLHF. The CDR3 DNA sequence: TGTGCCAGCAGTTACGACAGGGTGGGCTCACCCCTCCACTTT.

The rearrangement uses TRBV13 and TRBJ2-2; D is tentatively TRBD1 or TRBD2 (5 bases each). Per the germline V gene, CDR1 is PRHDT and CDR2 is FYEKMQ (reference sequence). Trimming left V 4 bases short and J 0 bases short, with 9 bases between. The CDR3 is 15 residues long. This CDR3 reads CASSSGPTNTGELFF. CDR3 DNA: TGTGCCAGCAGCTCGGGACCTACGAACACCGGGGAGCTGTTTTTT.

The J gene is TRBJ2-7, the V gene TRBV13; D uncertain. V lost 3 bases to trimming and J lost 2 bases, with 5 bases between them. The length of the CDR3 is 12 residues. Germline CDR1 reads PRHDT; CDR2 reads FYEKMQ (reference sequence). The CDR3 region is CASSFRPYEQYF. The CDR3, as DNA: TGTGCCAGCAGCTTCCGGCCCTACGAGCAGTACTTC.

The chain employs TRBV10-2 and TRBJ1-1; D uncertain. Per the germline V gene, CDR1 is WSHSY and CDR2 is SAAADI. The V gene lost 2 bases and the J gene lost 3 bases, with 7 bases spanning the gap. The CDR3 extends over 13 amino acids. Written as DNA, the CDR3 is TGCGCCAGCAGTGAGGGTTGGGACACTGAAGCTTTCTTT. Protein product: CASSEGWDTEAFF.

The V gene is TRBV27, the J gene TRBJ2-1, with D possibly TRBD2 on 6 matching bases. CDR1 and CDR2 (germline): MNHEY, SMNVEV (reference sequence). The CDR3 has 15 residues. Trimming removed 6 bases at V and 9 bases at J, with 21 bases between. The CDR3 coding sequence is TGTGCCAGCAGCGTTGGGCCCTCGGGAGAGGGTGAGCAGTTCTTC. Translating gives CASSVGPSGEGEQFF.

The chain couples TRBV6-5 to TRBJ1-6; D uncertain. Germline values: CDR1 MNHEY, CDR2 SVGAGI. Trimming shortened V by 0 bases and J by 13 bases, and 13 bases separated the two germline ends. The CDR3 runs to 14 residues. The chain's CDR3 is CASSYSSPDYPLHF. The CDR3 bases are TGTGCCAGCAGTTACTCGAGTCCAGACTATCCCCTCCACTTT.

In the case of this clone: Germline and junction disagree at one end, which may indicate a read error. The chain uses TRBV9 and TRBJ2-1; the D is unclear. This CDR3 region has 15 residues. CDR1 and CDR2 from the germline V gene are SGDLS and YYNGEE. The CDR3 DNA reads as TGTGCCAGCAGCGTAGGGGGTGGCCGCTACGATGAGCAGTTCTTC. Protein: CASSVGGGRYDEQFF.

CDR3 DNA: TGTGCCAGCAGTTTCGTGGGCGGGATTTCCACCGGGGAGCTGTTTTTT. Translating it yields CASSFVGGISTGELFF. The chain combines TRBV6-5 with TRBJ2-2; perhaps TRBD2 as D (6 bases). Germline lookup yields CDR1 MNHEY and CDR2 SVGAGI. V was clipped by 4 bases and J by 4 bases, with 16 bases between them. This CDR3 is 16 amino acids long.

The chain couples TRBV11-2 to TRBJ2-1; either TRBD1 or TRBD2 may supply D (5 bases each). Germline V gene lookup returns CDR1 SGHAT and CDR2 FQNNGV. This CDR3 is built from 14 residues. Deletions cut 5 bases from V and 2 bases from J, with 10 bases between. The CDR3 DNA sequence: TGTGCCAGCAGCCCCCGGGGCGCCTACAATGAGCAGTTCTTC. Translation gives CASSPRGAYNEQFF.

The genes are TRBV7-8 and TRBJ1-2; D is uncertain. Germline V gene sequence: CDR1 SGHVS, CDR2 FQNEAQ. The CDR3 totals 14 residues. V was trimmed by 0 bases and J by 2 bases, leaving 7 bases between them. CDR3 bases: TGTGCCAGCAGCTTAGCTGGGGAAAACTATGGCTACACCTTC. Residues: CASSLAGENYGYTF.

This chain joins TRBV5-1 and TRBJ2-7; TRBD1 agrees at 9 bases. J gave up 0 bases and V 2 bases, and 6 bases lay outside the gene matches. Per germline, CDR1 SGHRS and CDR2 YFSETQ. This CDR3 contains 16 residues. The CDR3 DNA follows: TGCGCCAGCAGCTTACTTGGGACAGGGAACTCCTACGAGCAGTACTTC. It codes for CASSLLGTGNSYEQYF.

On this clone: This same CDR3 is encoded by further DNA sequences in the sample. This chain joins TRBV30 and TRBJ2-1; 10 nucleotides agree with TRBD1. The V segment lost 4 bases and the J segment 5 bases; nucleotides outside the gene matches: 2. The CDR3 length is 13 residues. CDR1 and CDR2 from the germline V gene are GTSNPN and SVGIG (reference sequence). CDR3: CAWTGTGDNEQFF. CDR3 DNA sequence: TGTGCCTGGACCGGGACAGGGGACAATGAGCAGTTCTTC.

The CDR3 loop is CASSLSGGTNEQYF. CDR3 coding DNA: TGTGCCAGCAGTTTGTCGGGGGGTACGAACGAGCAGTACTTC. The gene calls are TRBV28 and TRBJ2-7, with 7 positions matching TRBD2. This CDR3 is 14 amino acids long. J lost 5 bases, V lost 3 bases, and 7 bases had no gene match. Germline CDR1 reads MDHEN; CDR2 reads SYDVKM.